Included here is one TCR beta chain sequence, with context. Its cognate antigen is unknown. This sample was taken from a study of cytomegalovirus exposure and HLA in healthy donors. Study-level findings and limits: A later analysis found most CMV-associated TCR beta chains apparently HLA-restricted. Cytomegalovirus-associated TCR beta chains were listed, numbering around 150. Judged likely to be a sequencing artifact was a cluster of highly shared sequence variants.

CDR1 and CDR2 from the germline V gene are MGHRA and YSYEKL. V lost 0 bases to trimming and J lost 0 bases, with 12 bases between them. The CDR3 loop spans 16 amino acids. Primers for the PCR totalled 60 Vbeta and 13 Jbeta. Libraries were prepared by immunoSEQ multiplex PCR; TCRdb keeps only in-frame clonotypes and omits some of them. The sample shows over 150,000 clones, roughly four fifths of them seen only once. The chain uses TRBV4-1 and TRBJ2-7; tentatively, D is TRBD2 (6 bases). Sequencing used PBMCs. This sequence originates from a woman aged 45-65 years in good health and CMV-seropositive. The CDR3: CASSQDMWGDSYEQYF. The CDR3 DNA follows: TGCGCCAGCAGCCAAGATATGTGGGGGGACTCCTACGAGCAGTACTTC.